The 2 T cell receptor beta chains listed next were all sequenced from one sample in a study of molecular identifiers for immune sequencing clone quantification. MiXCR, applied by TCRdb to the PCR reads, yields one record per CDR3 protein. Among about 10,000 distinct CDR3 sequences listed, 20% to 25% were seen once. Sequences were obtained from naive CD8+ T cells from blood, with Jurkat cell RNA spiked in. The subset denotes: FACS-sorted CD8+CD4-CCR7+CD45RA+ naive T cells. Every receptor here comes from a human donor in good health. Some libraries in this study had Jurkat cell RNA spiked in.

In its sample, this clonotype ranks as medium-sized (0.01 to 0.1%). V and J are TRBV30 and TRBJ1-1, with D possibly matching TRBD1 (6 bases). Between the trimmed V and J ends, which lost 0 bases and 2 bases, there was a span of 10 bases. The CDR3 has 14 residues. The germline V gene encodes CDR1 GTSNPN and CDR2 SVGIG (reference sequence). The CDR3 region is CAWSVGASNTEAFF. As DNA, the CDR3 is TGTGCCTGGAGTGTGGGGGCATCCAACACTGAAGCTTTCTTT.

This clonotype is medium-sized in the sample. This chain joins TRBV7-9 and TRBJ2-5; D call uncertain. The CDR3 contains 11 residues. Germline CDR1 SEHNR, CDR2 FQNEAQ (reference sequence). Trimming took off 5 bases at V and 2 bases at J, with 3 bases between the two ends. CDR3 DNA sequence: TGTGCCAGCAGCCGTCAAGAGACCCAGTACTTC. Its translation is CASSRQETQYF. Complete variable domain (other parts from reference TRBV7-9 and TRBJ2-5): DTGVSQNPRHKITKRGQNVTFRCDPISEHNRLYWYRQTLGQGPEFLTYFQNEAQLEKSRLLSDRFSAERPKGSFSTLEIQRTEQGDSAMYLCASSRQETQYFGPGTRLLVL.